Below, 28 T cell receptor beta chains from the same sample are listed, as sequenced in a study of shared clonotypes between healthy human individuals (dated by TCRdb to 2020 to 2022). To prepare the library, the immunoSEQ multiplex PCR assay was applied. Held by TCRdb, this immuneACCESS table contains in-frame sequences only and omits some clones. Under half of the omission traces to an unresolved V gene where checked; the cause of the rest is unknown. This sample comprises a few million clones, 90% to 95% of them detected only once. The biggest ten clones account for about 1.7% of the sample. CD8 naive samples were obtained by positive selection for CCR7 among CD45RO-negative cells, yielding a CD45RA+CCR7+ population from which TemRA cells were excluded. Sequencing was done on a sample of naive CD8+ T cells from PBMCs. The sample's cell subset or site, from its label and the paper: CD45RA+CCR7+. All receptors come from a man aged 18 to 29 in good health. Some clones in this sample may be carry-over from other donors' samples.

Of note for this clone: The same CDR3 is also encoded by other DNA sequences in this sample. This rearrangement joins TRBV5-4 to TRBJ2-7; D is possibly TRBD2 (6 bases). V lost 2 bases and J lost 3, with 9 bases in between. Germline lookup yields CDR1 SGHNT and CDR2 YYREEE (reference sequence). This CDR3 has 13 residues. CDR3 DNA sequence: TGTGCCAGCAGCTTAGGAGGGTACTACGAGCAGTACTTC. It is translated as CASSLGGYYEQYF.

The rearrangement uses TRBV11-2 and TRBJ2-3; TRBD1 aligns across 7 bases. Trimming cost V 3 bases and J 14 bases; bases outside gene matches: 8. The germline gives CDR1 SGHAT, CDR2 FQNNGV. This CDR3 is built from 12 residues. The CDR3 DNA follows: TGTGCCAGCAGCTTTGGGGACAGTCGCTTGTATTTT. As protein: CASSFGDSRLYF. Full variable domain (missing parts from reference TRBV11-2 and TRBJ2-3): EAGVAQSPRYKIIEKRQSVAFWCNPISGHATLYWYQQILGQGPKLLIQFQNNGVVDDSQLPKDRFSAERLKGVDSTLKIQPAKLEDSAVYLCASSFGDSRLYFGPGTRLTVL.

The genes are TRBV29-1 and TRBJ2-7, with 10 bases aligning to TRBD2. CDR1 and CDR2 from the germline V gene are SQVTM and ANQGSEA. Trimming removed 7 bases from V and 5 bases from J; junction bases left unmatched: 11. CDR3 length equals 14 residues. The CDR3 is CSALGASGSHEQYF. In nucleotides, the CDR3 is TGCAGCGCCCTCGGGGCTAGCGGGAGCCACGAGCAGTACTTC.

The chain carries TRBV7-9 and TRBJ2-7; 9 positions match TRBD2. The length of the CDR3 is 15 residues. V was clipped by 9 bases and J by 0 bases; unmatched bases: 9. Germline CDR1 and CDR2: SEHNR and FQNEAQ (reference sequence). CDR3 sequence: CASQGSGRTSYEQYF. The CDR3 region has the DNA TGTGCCAGTCAAGGTAGCGGGAGAACCTCCTACGAGCAGTACTTC.

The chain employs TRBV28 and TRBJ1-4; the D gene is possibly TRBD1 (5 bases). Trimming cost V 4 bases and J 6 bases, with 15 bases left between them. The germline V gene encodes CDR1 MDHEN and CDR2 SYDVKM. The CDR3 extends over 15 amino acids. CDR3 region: CASSSWVRGHEKLFF. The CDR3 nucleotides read TGTGCCAGCAGTTCTTGGGTGCGGGGCCATGAAAAACTGTTTTTT. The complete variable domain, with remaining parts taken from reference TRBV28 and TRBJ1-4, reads DVKVTQSSRYLVKRTGEKVFLECVQDMDHENMFWYRQDPGLGLRLIYFSYDVKMKEKGDIPEGYSVSREKKERFSLILESASTNQTSMYLCASSSWVRGHEKLFFGSGTQLSVL.

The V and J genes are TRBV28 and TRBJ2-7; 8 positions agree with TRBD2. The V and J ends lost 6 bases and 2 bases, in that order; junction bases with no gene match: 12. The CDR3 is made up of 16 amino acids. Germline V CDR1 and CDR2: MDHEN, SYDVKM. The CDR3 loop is CASSPRGGAPPYEQYF. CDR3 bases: TGTGCCAGCAGCCCCCGGGGGGGGGCCCCTCCCTACGAGCAGTACTTC.

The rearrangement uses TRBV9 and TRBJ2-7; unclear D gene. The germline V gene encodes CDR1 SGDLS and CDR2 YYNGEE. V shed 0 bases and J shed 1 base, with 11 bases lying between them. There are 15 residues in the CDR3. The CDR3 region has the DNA TGTGCCAGCAGCGTAGGAGTAGCTACGTCCTACGAGCAGTACTTC. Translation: CASSVGVATSYEQYF.

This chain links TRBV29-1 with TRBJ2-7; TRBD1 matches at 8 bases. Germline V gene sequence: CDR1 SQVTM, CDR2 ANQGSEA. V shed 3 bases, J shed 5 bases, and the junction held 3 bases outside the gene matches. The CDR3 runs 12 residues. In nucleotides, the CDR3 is TGCAGCGTTGACAAGACAGGGGACGAGCAGTACTTC. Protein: CSVDKTGDEQYF.

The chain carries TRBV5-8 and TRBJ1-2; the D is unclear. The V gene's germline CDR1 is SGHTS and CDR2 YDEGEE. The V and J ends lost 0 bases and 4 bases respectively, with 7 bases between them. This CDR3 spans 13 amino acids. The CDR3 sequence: CASSLVAVYGYTF. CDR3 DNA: TGTGCCAGCAGCTTGGTGGCAGTCTATGGCTACACCTTC.

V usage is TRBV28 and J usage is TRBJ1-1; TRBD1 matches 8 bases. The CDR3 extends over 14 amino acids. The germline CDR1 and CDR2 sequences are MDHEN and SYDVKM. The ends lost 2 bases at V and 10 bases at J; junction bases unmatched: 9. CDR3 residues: CASSLSPRGQAAFF. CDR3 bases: TGTGCCAGCAGTTTAAGCCCCAGGGGGCAGGCAGCTTTCTTT. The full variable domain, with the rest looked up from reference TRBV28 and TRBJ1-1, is DVKVTQSSRYLVKRTGEKVFLECVQDMDHENMFWYRQDPGLGLRLIYFSYDVKMKEKGDIPEGYSVSREKKERFSLILESASTNQTSMYLCASSLSPRGQAAFFGQGTRLTVV.

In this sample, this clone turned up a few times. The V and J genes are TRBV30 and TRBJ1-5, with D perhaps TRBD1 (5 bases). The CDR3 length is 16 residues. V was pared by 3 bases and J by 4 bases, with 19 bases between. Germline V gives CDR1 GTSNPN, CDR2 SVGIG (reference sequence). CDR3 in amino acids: CAWRERGEDKNQPQHF. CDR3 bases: TGTGCCTGGAGGGAAAGGGGTGAGGATAAGAATCAGCCCCAGCATTTT.

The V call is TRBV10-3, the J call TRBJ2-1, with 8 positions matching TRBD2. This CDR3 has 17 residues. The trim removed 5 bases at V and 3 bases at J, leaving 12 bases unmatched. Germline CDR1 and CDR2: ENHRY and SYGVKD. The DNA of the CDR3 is TGTGCCATCAGTCAGGGACCAATAGCGGGAATCTACAATGAGCAGTTCTTC. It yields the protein CAISQGPIAGIYNEQFF.

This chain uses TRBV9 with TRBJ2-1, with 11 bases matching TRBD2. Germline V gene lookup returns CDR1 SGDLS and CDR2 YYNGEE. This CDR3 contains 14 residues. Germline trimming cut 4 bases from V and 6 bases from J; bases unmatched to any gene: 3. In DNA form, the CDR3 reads TGTGCCAGCAGCCTGGGGACTAGCGGCAATGAGCAGTTCTTC. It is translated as CASSLGTSGNEQFF.

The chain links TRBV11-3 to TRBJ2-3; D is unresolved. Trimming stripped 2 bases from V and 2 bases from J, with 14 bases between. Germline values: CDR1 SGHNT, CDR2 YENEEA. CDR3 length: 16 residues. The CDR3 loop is CASSLKLQANTDTQYF. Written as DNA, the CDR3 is TGTGCCAGCAGCTTAAAGCTCCAGGCCAACACAGATACGCAGTATTTT.

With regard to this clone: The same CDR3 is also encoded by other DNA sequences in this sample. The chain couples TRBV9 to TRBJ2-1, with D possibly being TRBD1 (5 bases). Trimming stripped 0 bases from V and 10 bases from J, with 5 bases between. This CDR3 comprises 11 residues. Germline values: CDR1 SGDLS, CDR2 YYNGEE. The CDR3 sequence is CASSVGTEQFF. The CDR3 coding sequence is TGTGCCAGCAGCGTAGGGACAGAGCAGTTCTTC.

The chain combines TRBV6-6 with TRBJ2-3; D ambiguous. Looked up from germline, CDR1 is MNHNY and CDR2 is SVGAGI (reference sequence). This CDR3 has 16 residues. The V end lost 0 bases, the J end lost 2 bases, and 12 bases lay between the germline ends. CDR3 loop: CASSYSPQSPTDTQYF. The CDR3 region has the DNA TGTGCCAGCAGTTACTCCCCCCAGTCCCCCACAGATACGCAGTATTTT.

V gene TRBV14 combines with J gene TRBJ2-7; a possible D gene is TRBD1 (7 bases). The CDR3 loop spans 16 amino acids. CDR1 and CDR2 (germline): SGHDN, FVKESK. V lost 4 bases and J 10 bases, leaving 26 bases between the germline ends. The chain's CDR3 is CASSPTGHLPGGGQYF. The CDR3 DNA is TGTGCCAGCAGCCCGACAGGGCACCTACCCGGAGGGGGTCAGTACTTC.

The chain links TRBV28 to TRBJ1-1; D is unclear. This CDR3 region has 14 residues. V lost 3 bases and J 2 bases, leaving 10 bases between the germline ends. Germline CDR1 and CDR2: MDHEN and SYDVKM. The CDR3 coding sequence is TGTGCCAGCAGTTTCCAACAGACAAACACTGAAGCTTTCTTT. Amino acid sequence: CASSFQQTNTEAFF. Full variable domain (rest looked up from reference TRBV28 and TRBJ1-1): DVKVTQSSRYLVKRTGEKVFLECVQDMDHENMFWYRQDPGLGLRLIYFSYDVKMKEKGDIPEGYSVSREKKERFSLILESASTNQTSMYLCASSFQQTNTEAFFGQGTRLTVV.

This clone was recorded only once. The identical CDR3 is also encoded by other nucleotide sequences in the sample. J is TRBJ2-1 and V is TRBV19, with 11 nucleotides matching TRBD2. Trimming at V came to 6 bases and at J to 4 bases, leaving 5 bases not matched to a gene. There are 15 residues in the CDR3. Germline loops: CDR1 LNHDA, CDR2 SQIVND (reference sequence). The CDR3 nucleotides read TGTGCCAGTAGCCCCGGGACTAGCGGATACAATGAGCAGTTCTTC. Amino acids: CASSPGTSGYNEQFF.

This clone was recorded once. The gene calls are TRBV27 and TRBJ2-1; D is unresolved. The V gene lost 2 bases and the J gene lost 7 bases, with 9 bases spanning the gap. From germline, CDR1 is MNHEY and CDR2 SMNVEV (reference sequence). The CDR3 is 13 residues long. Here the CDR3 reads CASSLIGSNEQFF. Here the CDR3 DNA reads TGTGCCAGCAGTTTAATAGGGTCTAATGAGCAGTTCTTC.

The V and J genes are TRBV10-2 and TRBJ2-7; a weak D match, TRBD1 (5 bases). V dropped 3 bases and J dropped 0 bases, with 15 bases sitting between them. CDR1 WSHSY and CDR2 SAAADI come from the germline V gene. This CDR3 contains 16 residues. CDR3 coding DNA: TGCGCCAGCAGTGATAAACTGCACAGGAGCTCCTACGAGCAGTACTTC. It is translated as CASSDKLHRSSYEQYF.

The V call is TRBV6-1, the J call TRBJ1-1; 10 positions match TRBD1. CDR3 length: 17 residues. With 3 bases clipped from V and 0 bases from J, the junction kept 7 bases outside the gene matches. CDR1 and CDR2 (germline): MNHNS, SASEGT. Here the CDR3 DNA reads TGTGCCAGCAGTGAGTCGGACAGGGGGTGGGTGAACACTGAAGCTTTCTTT. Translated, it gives CASSESDRGWVNTEAFF.

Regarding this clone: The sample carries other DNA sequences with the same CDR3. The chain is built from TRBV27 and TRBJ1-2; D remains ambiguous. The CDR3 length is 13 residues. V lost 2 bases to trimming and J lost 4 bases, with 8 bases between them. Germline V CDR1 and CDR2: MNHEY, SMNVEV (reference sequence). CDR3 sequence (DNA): TGTGCCAGCAGTTTAAAAGGCAGCTATGGCTACACCTTC. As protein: CASSLKGSYGYTF.

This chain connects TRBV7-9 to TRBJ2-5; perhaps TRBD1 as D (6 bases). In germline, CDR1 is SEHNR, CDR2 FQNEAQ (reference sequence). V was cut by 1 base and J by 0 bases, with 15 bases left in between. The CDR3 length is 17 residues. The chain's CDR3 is CASSLGWGPDNQETQYF. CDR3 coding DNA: TGTGCCAGCAGCTTAGGGTGGGGGCCAGACAACCAAGAGACCCAGTACTTC. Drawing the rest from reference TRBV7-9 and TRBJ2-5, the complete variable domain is DTGVSQNPRHKITKRGQNVTFRCDPISEHNRLYWYRQTLGQGPEFLTYFQNEAQLEKSRLLSDRFSAERPKGSFSTLEIQRTEQGDSAMYLCASSLGWGPDNQETQYFGPGTRLLVL.

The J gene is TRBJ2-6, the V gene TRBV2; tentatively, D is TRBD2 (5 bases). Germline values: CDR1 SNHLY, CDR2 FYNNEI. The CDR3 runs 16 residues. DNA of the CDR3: TGTGCAAGCGGTCTAGGCGGTCGCTCTGGGGCCAACGTCCTGACTTTC. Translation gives CASGLGGRSGANVLTF. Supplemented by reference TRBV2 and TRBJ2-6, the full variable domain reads EPEVTQTPSHQVTQMGQEVILRCVPISNHLYFYWYRQILGQKVEFLVSFYNNEISEKSEIFDDQFSVERPDGSNFTLKIRSTKLEDSAMYFCASGLGGRSGANVLTFGAGSRLTVL.

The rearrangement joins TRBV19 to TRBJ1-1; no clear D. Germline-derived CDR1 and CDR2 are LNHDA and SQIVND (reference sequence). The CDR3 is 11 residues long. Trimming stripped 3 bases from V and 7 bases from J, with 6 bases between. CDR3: CASSIKSEAFF. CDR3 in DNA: TGTGCCAGTAGTATCAAGAGTGAAGCTTTCTTT.

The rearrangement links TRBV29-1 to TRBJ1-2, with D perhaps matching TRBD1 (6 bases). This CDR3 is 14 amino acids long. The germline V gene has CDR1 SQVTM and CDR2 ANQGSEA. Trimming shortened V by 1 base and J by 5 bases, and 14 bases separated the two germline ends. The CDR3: CSVEVSGATYGYTF. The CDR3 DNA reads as TGCAGCGTTGAAGTTTCAGGGGCTACATATGGCTACACCTTC.

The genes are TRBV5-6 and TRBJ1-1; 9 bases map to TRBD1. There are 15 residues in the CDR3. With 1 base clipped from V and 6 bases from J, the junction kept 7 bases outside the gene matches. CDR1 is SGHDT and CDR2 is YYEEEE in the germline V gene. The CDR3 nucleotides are TGTGCCAGCAGCTTGATTACAGGGGGCTCGGCTGAAGCTTTCTTT. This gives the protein CASSLITGGSAEAFF.